This TCR beta chain was recovered during a study of Tregs in tolerant kidney transplant recipients. TCRdb's table, derived via immunoSEQ multiplex PCR, lists solely in-frame clones and lacks some. The table records some 70,000 clones, approximately 91% of them present only once. The CDR3 runs 14 residues. Trimming removed 1 base at V and 2 bases at J, with 8 bases between. Germline V lookup: CDR1 SNHLY, CDR2 FYNNEI. The origin of this receptor is a human donor who received a combined kidney and bone marrow transplant. This material consisted of CD4+ T cells from blood, taken before the transplant. The V call is TRBV2, the J call TRBJ2-5; no reliable D call. DNA of the CDR3: TGTGCCAGCAGTGAAGGTGTTGCGCAAGAGACCCAGTACTTC. As protein: CASSEGVAQETQYF. Looking up the rest from reference TRBV2 and TRBJ2-5 gives the full variable domain: EPEVTQTPSHQVTQMGQEVILRCVPISNHLYFYWYRQILGQKVEFLVSFYNNEISEKSEIFDDQFSVERPDGSNFTLKIRSTKLEDSAMYFCASSEGVAQETQYFGPGTRLLVL.